This TCR beta chain originates from a study of neurological immune-mediated disorders. TCRdb called the 5' RACE reads again in MiXCR, with one record for every CDR3 protein. The table shows under 80,000 distinct CDR3 sequences, with 13% to 15% occurring only once. Note on this clonotype: At one boundary the junction diverges from the germline segment, which might be a read error.

Germline assignment: CDR1 SGHTA and CDR2 FQGTGA. This CDR3 is 16 amino acids long. The TCR was taken from a woman in her forties or fifties in good health. The chain couples TRBV7-3 to TRBJ2-2; D is unclear. The sequenced sample consisted of PBMCs. This chain's CDR3 is CAISPTRSPNTGELFF. The CDR3 DNA follows: TGTGCCATCAGCCCGACTCGGAGCCCGAACACCGGGGAGCTGTTTTTT.